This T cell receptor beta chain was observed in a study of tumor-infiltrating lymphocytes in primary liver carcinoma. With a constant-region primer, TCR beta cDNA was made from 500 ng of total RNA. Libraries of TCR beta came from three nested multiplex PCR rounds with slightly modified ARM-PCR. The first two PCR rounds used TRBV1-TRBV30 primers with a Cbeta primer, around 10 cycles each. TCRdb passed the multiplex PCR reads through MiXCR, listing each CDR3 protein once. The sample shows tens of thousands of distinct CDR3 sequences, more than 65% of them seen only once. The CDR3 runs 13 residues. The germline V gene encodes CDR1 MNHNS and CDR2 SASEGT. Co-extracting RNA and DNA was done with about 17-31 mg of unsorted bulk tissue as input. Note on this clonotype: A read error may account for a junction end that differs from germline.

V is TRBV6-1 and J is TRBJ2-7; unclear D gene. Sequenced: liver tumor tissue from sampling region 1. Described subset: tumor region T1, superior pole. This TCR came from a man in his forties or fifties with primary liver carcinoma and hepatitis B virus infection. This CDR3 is CARSEWVFCEQYF. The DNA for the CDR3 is TGTGCCCGCAGTGAATGGGTTTTCTGCGAGCAATACTTC.